Listed below are T cell receptor beta chains from one sample, sequenced in a study of T cells in Graves' hyperthyroidism and ophthalmopathy. A single record per CDR3 protein comes from TCRdb applying MiXCR to the multiplex PCR reads. The repertoire holds 550,000 to 700,000 distinct CDR3 sequences, with about 43% as singletons. Specimen: peripheral blood or thyroid tissue (not recorded which). The origin of the receptors is an adult woman with Graves' disease, either hyperthyroidism or ophthalmopathy (not recorded which). The CDR3 runs from the conserved cysteine through the conserved F or W. D genes are given only for firm matches. Clone size appears in some rows only: once, few, many, or a class for an expanded clone.

V	size	D	J	CDR3	DNA
TRBV19	many	NA	TRBJ1-5	CASSIPLGVMNQPQHF	TGTGCCAGTAGTATCCCGCTGGGAGTAATGAATCAGCCCCAGCATTTT
TRBV28	NA	TRBD2	TRBJ2-7	CASTGTSGRTYEQYF	TGTGCCAGCACCGGGACTAGCGGGAGAACCTACGAGCAGTACTTC
TRBV28	NA	TRBD1	TRBJ1-1	CASKNTGGAIEAFF	TGTGCCAGCAAAAACACAGGGGGCGCGATTGAAGCTTTCTTT
TRBV20-1	NA	NA	TRBJ1-6	CSARATFDSYNSPLHF	TGCAGTGCTAGAGCCACTTTTGACTCCTATAATTCACCCCTCCACTTT
TRBV20-1	NA	TRBD1	TRBJ1-2	CSAHRGEYGYTF	TGCAGTGCCCACAGGGGGGAGTATGGCTACACCTTC
TRBV29-1	NA	TRBD1	TRBJ1-2	CSVLTGDYGYTF	TGCAGCGTTTTAACAGGGGATTATGGCTACACCTTC
TRBV4-3	NA	NA	TRBJ2-7	CASSRQSGSSSYEQYF	TGCGCCAGCAGCCGGCAGAGCGGATCTTCCTCCTACGAGCAGTACTTC
TRBV7-2	NA	NA	TRBJ1-2	CASSLGRARSFYGYTF	TGTGCCAGCAGCTTGGGCAGGGCACGATCCTTCTATGGCTACACCTTC
TRBV19	few	NA	TRBJ2-3	CASSATSTDTQYF	TGTGCCAGTAGTGCAACTAGCACAGATACGCAGTATTTT
TRBV28	NA	TRBD2	TRBJ2-2	CASRTSGRMGTGELFF	TGTGCCAGCCGGACTAGCGGGAGAATGGGCACCGGGGAGCTGTTTTTT